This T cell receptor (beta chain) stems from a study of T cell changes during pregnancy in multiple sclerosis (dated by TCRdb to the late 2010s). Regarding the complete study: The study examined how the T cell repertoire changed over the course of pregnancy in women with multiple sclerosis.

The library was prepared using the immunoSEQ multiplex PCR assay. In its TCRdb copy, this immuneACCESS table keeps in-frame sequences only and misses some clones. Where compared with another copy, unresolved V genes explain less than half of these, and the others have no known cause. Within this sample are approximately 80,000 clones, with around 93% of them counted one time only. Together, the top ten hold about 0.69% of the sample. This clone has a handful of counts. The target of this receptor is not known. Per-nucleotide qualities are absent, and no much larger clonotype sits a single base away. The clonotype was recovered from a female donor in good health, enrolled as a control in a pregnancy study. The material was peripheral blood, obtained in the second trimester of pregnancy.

The CDR3 protein sequence reads: CASRDRPHEQYF. The sequence in DNA is TGTGCCAGCAGGGACAGGCCCCACGAGCAGTACTTC. The chain links TRBV2 with TRBJ2-7, and 7 bases in between align with TRBD1. Here V drops 6 bases and J drops 5 bases, and the junction holds 4 bases not matched to any gene. As encoded in the germline V gene, CDR1 is SNHLY while CDR2 is FYNNEI. The cysteine opens and the phenylalanine closes a CDR3 of 12 amino acids. Here the CDR3 DNA is all that survives: 36 bases in frame from base 1.